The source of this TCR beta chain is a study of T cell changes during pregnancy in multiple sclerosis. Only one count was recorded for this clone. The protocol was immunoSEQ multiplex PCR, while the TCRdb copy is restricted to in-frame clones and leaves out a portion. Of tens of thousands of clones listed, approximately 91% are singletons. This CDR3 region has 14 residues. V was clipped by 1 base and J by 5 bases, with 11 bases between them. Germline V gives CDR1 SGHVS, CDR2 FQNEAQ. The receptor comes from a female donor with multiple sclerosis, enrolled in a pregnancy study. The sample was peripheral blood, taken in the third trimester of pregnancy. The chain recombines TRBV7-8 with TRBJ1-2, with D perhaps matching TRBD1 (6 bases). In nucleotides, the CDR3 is TGTGCCAGCAGCTTAGGGGGGCCTGCGTATGGCTACACCTTC. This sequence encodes CASSLGGPAYGYTF.